The clone carrying this T cell receptor (beta chain) was recorded at least ten times. What it binds is not known. The data belong to a study of early T cells in non-severe SARS-CoV-2 infection. Study summary: The chains were unpaired, and the sequenced material was bulk RNA from unsorted whole blood.

As part of library construction, unique molecular identifiers were attached to individual cDNA molecules. TCRdb called the 5' RACE reads again in MiXCR, with one record for every CDR3 protein. The data show under 85,000 distinct CDR3 sequences, roughly 9.5% seen once. Study results and caveats: Matching results from VDJdb favored anti-spike CD8 responses, leaving private and CD4 specificities undetected.

V lost 6 bases and J lost 5, with 19 bases in between. The CDR3 has 15 amino acids. Germline loops: CDR1 MNHNS, CDR2 SASEGT. Sample: whole blood. The chain uses TRBV6-1 and TRBJ1-1; D not certain. The clonotype comes from an adult who was a healthcare worker with PCR-confirmed SARS-CoV-2 infection or an uninfected control (not recorded which). CDR3 amino acids: CASRVLLRSDTEAFF. CDR3 bases: TGTGCCAGCAGAGTCCTCCTTAGGTCGGATACTGAAGCTTTCTTT.